This is a list of T cell receptor beta chains from one sample in a study of blood T cells in healthy people across ages. MiXCR was run by TCRdb on the 5' RACE reads, yielding one entry per CDR3 protein. The sample lists hundreds of thousands of distinct CDR3 sequences, around 24% occurring once. The same sample was also used in a study of T cells of mothers and their children.

The sequenced material came from blood. These receptors came from a boy younger than 18 in good health. Both conserved end residues are part of each CDR3. D genes are given only for firm matches. Clone size, where shown, is once, few, many, or a class for clones that have expanded.

J gene,D gene,clone size,V gene,CDR3 DNA,CDR3 protein
TRBJ1-2,.,few,TRBV3-1,TGTGCCAGCAGCGCGGGACACTCTAACTATGGCTACACCTTC,CASSAGHSNYGYTF
TRBJ2-5,.,.,TRBV20-1,TGCAGTGCCCCCGGGACCCCGGGAACCCAGTACTTC,CSAPGTPGTQYF
TRBJ2-7,TRBD1,.,TRBV2,TGTGCCAGCAGTGAAGGGACAGGGTCGAACGAGCAGTACTTC,CASSEGTGSNEQYF
TRBJ2-1,.,few,TRBV27,TGTGCCAGCAGGCAGGGGAGCTCCTACAATGAGCAGTTCTTC,CASRQGSSYNEQFF
TRBJ2-1,.,few,TRBV5-6,TGTGCCAGCAGCTTCGAGGGGAGGACCTACAATGAGCAGTTCTTC,CASSFEGRTYNEQFF
TRBJ2-7,TRBD1,.,TRBV27,TGTGCCAGCAGTGCTTTTGACAGGGGGACTTTGGGGCAGTACTTC,CASSAFDRGTLGQYF
TRBJ2-1,.,.,TRBV4-3,TGCGCCAGCAGCCAAGAGTTAGGGAGGGGGTACAATGAGCAGTTCTTC,CASSQELGRGYNEQFF
TRBJ2-5,TRBD1,few,TRBV10-3,TGTGCCATCAGCAGGGGGCTGGAGACCCAGTACTTC,CAISRGLETQYF
TRBJ2-5,.,.,TRBV2,TGTGCCAGCAGTGCAGGAGACCGTCTTGAGGAGACCCAGTACTTC,CASSAGDRLEETQYF
TRBJ2-1,TRBD2,few,TRBV10-3,TGTGCCATCAGTGGGGGATTAGCTAGCGGCTCCTACAATGAGCAGTTCTTC,CAISGGLASGSYNEQFF
TRBJ2-2,.,.,TRBV7-2,TGTGCCAGCAGCTTATATTGGTTGGATGGGGGTTCGAACACCGGGGAGCTGTTTTTT,CASSLYWLDGGSNTGELFF
TRBJ2-1,TRBD1,.,TRBV5-1,TGCGCCAGCAGCTTGCCCTATGACAGGGGCAATGAGCAGTTCTTC,CASSLPYDRGNEQFF
TRBJ2-7,.,.,TRBV4-3,TGCGCCAGCAGCCAAGCTCCGGGGCCGATCTACGAGCAGTACTTC,CASSQAPGPIYEQYF
TRBJ2-5,TRBD2,few,TRBV27,TGTGCCAGCAGTCTGGACTCGACTAGCGAGGAGACCCAGTACTTC,CASSLDSTSEETQYF
TRBJ2-1,.,.,TRBV20-1,TGCAGTGCTAGCGACGTCCGGGACCGCCCCTACAATGAGCAGTTCTTC,CSASDVRDRPYNEQFF
TRBJ1-1,.,few,TRBV12-5,TGTGCTAGTGGTTTGGTAGGGGAAACAGGGTGGACTGAAGCTTTCTTT,CASGLVGETGWTEAFF
TRBJ2-1,.,few,TRBV5-1,TGCGCCAGCAGCCGCGGGTCAGGGAATAATGAGCAGTTCTTC,CASSRGSGNNEQFF
TRBJ1-1,.,.,TRBV7-9,TGTGCCAGCAGCTCCCGAGGACGATTCGGGAACACTGAAGCTTTCTTT,CASSSRGRFGNTEAFF
TRBJ2-5,.,.,TRBV20-1,TGCAGTGCTAGAGATGGCCAGGCGGGTCAAGAGACCCAGTACTTC,CSARDGQAGQETQYF
TRBJ2-3,.,.,TRBV11-1,TGTGCCAGCAGCTTACCGGCCCACGGTGGAGCACACTATGATGAGGATACGCGGTATTTT,CASSLPAHGGAHYDEDTRYF
TRBJ1-4,.,.,TRBV12-3/TRBV12-4,TGTGCCAGCAGTTGGTCAGGGTCCGGGGCAACTAATGAAAAACTGTTTTTT,CASSWSGSGATNEKLFF
TRBJ2-2,.,few,TRBV29-1,TGCAGCGTTGAAGCCCGGGTTTCGGACACCGGGGAGCTGTTTTTT,CSVEARVSDTGELFF
TRBJ1-6,.,few,TRBV27,TGTGCCAGCAGTTCATGGACCGGCGGGTCACCCCTCCACTTT,CASSSWTGGSPLHF
TRBJ2-3,TRBD2,few,TRBV20-1,TGCAGTGCTAGTCTAGGGAAGGCTAGCGGGAGAGCAGTAGATACGCAGTATTTT,CSASLGKASGRAVDTQYF
TRBJ2-7,.,few,TRBV20-1,TGCAGTGCTAGAGACTTGACCGTCTCCTACGAGCAGTACTTC,CSARDLTVSYEQYF
TRBJ1-2,TRBD1,few,TRBV28,TGTGCCAGCAGTCCCCGGGACAGGGGGCTTCGGGGCTACACCTTC,CASSPRDRGLRGYTF
TRBJ1-1,.,.,TRBV20-1,TGCAGTGCTAGAGACCCCGCTAGAGACAGGAGGAACACTGAAGCTTTCTTT,CSARDPARDRRNTEAFF
TRBJ2-5,TRBD1,few,TRBV12-3/TRBV12-4,TGTGCCAGCAGCCGGGGACAGTCTAACCAAGAGACCCAGTACTTC,CASSRGQSNQETQYF